These 28 T cell receptor beta chains were sequenced from one sample in a study of blood T cell repertoires in COVID-19. The repertoire was sequenced with immunoSEQ multiplex PCR; TCRdb's copy has only in-frame clones and lacks some. The sample has 85,000 to 130,000 clones, over 70% seen once. Source material: peripheral blood. These receptors were collected from a human donor with acute or convalescent COVID-19. The donor label of this sample is uncertain.

This clone was seen only once. The CDR3 loop is CASRNDRELGIYGYTF. CDR3 nucleotides: TGTGCCAGCAGAAACGACAGGGAGTTGGGGATCTATGGCTACACCTTC. This chain joins TRBV2 and TRBJ1-2, with 7 bases aligning to TRBD1. The CDR3 extends over 16 amino acids. Germline CDR1 SNHLY, CDR2 FYNNEI. After removal of 6 bases from V and 4 bases from J, the junction contained 14 bases not matched to a gene.

The rearrangement uses TRBV11-2 and TRBJ2-1, with D perhaps matching TRBD1 (5 bases). There are 14 residues in the CDR3. The V gene lost 1 base and the J gene lost 8 bases, with 12 bases spanning the gap. The germline CDR1 and CDR2 sequences are SGHAT and FQNNGV. CDR3 in DNA: TGTGCCAGCAGCTTAGCCCAGGGTGCGCATGAGCAGTTCTTC. Translation: CASSLAQGAHEQFF.

The gene calls are TRBV11-2 and TRBJ2-3; the D is unclear. Germline V lookup: CDR1 SGHAT, CDR2 FQNNGV. The germline V and J ends were trimmed by 1 base and 4 bases, with 3 bases remaining between them. The CDR3 extends over 12 amino acids. This chain's CDR3 is CASSLAADTQYF. CDR3 sequence (DNA): TGTGCCAGCAGCTTAGCCGCAGATACGCAGTATTTT.

The V gene is TRBV18, the J gene TRBJ1-3; no firm D call. This CDR3 region has 15 residues. V was cut by 2 bases and J by 0 bases, with 8 bases left in between. Germline-derived CDR1 and CDR2 are KGHSH and LQKENI. This CDR3 reads CASSPTVASGNTIYF. The CDR3 DNA reads TGTGCCAGCTCACCAACAGTCGCCTCTGGAAACACCATATATTTT.

This clone was seen only once. The chain joins TRBV6-5 to TRBJ1-6; 7 nucleotides agree with TRBD1. The trim removed 7 bases at V and 10 bases at J, leaving 10 bases unmatched. The CDR3 consists of 14 residues. Germline V gene lookup returns CDR1 MNHEY and CDR2 SVGAGI. The CDR3 loop reads CASILDRVGSPLHF. The CDR3 DNA reads TGTGCCAGCATTCTCGACAGGGTAGGATCACCCCTCCACTTT.

The rearrangement uses TRBV19 and TRBJ2-6, with unresolved D. CDR1 and CDR2 (germline): LNHDA, SQIVND (reference sequence). V was shortened by 5 bases and J by 0 bases, with 5 bases between the two germline ends. CDR3 length: 14 residues. CDR3 amino acids: CASSGLSGANVLTF. The CDR3 DNA sequence: TGTGCCAGTAGTGGGCTCTCTGGGGCCAACGTCCTGACTTTC.

V is TRBV24-1 and J is TRBJ2-1; TRBD1 agrees at 7 bases. The V and J ends lost 11 bases and 4 bases, in that order; junction bases with no gene match: 10. The CDR3 is 14 amino acids. From germline, CDR1 is KGHDR and CDR2 SFDVKD. Here the CDR3 reads CAISRAGGYNEQFF. In DNA form, the CDR3 reads TGTGCCATTTCACGGGCAGGGGGTTACAATGAGCAGTTCTTC.

This rearrangement joins TRBV3-1 (or the pseudogene TRBV3-2) to TRBJ1-2; D perhaps matches TRBD1 (6 bases). CDR3 length: 17 amino acids. Per the germline V gene, CDR1 is LGHDT and CDR2 is YNNKEL (reference sequence). V was clipped by 2 bases and J by 4 bases, with 20 bases between them. This chain's CDR3 is CASSQRPRDKGGYGYTF. CDR3 DNA: TGTGCCAGCAGCCAAAGGCCCCGGGACAAAGGGGGCTATGGCTACACCTTC.

This chain joins TRBV7-2 and TRBJ2-7; D uncertain. Trimming took off 1 base at V and 0 bases at J, with 10 bases between the two ends. Per germline, CDR1 SGHTA and CDR2 FQGNSA. There are 15 residues in the CDR3. This chain's CDR3 is CASSLVAQSSYEQYF. The CDR3, as DNA: TGTGCCAGCAGCTTAGTCGCACAGAGCTCCTACGAGCAGTACTTC.

The chain uses TRBV15 and TRBJ1-4; 7 bases fit TRBD1. Germline-derived CDR1 and CDR2 are LNHNV and YYDKDF (reference sequence). The CDR3 covers 16 residues. J was trimmed by 8 bases and V by 5 bases; bases with no gene match: 14. CDR3 sequence: CATSERQGSIGEKLFF. The CDR3 DNA is TGTGCCACCAGCGAGAGACAGGGATCCATAGGGGAAAAACTGTTTTTT.

This chain joins TRBV19 and TRBJ1-6, with TRBD1 as a possible D gene (5 bases). CDR3 length equals 13 residues. V lost 10 bases to trimming and J lost 7 bases, with 14 bases between them. CDR1 is LNHDA and CDR2 is SQIVND in the germline V gene (reference sequence). DNA for the CDR3: TGTGCCACCGCCGCAGGGCGAAATTCACCCCTCCACTTT. This sequence encodes CATAAGRNSPLHF. The full variable domain, its missing parts supplied by reference TRBV19 and TRBJ1-6, is DGGITQSPKYLFRKEGQNVTLSCEQNLNHDAMYWYRQDPGQGLRLIYYSQIVNDFQKGDIAEGYSVSREKKESFPLTVTSAQKNPTAFYLCATAAGRNSPLHFGNGTRLTVT.

This chain links TRBV10-3 with TRBJ1-5, with a tentative D call TRBD1 (6 bases). Germline V CDR1 and CDR2: ENHRY, SYGVKD. This CDR3 contains 15 residues. The V end was cut by 10 bases, the J end by 0 bases, with 16 bases between. In DNA, the CDR3 is TGTGCCACGCGACCGCGACAGGATAGCAATCAGCCCCAGCATTTT. This gives the protein CATRPRQDSNQPQHF.

To note about this clone: One end of the junction fails to match germline, which may point to a read error. This chain uses TRBV4-2 with TRBJ2-3, with 12 bases fitting TRBD1. Germline CDR1 is LGHNA and CDR2 is YNFKEQ. The CDR3 sequence is 16 residues long. CDR3 sequence: CANSHGDRGLTDTQYF. CDR3 nucleotide sequence: TGTGCCAACAGCCATGGGGACAGGGGGCTCACAGATACGCAGTATTTT.

The gene calls are TRBV2 and TRBJ1-2; D is undetermined. Deletions cut 7 bases from V and 2 bases from J, with 8 bases between. CDR1 is SNHLY, CDR2 FYNNEI, per germline. This CDR3 comprises 12 residues. The CDR3: CASMGRNYGYTF. The CDR3 DNA is TGTGCCAGCATGGGGAGAAACTATGGCTACACCTTC. Full variable domain (rest looked up from reference TRBV2 and TRBJ1-2): EPEVTQTPSHQVTQMGQEVILRCVPISNHLYFYWYRQILGQKVEFLVSFYNNEISEKSEIFDDQFSVERPDGSNFTLKIRSTKLEDSAMYFCASMGRNYGYTFGSGTRLTVV.

This clone has only a few counts. The rearrangement joins TRBV18 to TRBJ1-2, with D perhaps matching TRBD1 (5 bases). The germline gives CDR1 KGHSH, CDR2 LQKENI. This CDR3 region has 15 residues. V lost 4 bases and J 8 bases, leaving 20 bases between the germline ends. The CDR3 DNA reads TGTGCCAGCTCACTTAACGGGCAGGGAAGATTCGGCTACACCTTC. It encodes CASSLNGQGRFGYTF.

In its sample, this clone was seen once. This chain links TRBV7-9 with TRBJ2-5, with 9 bases matching TRBD1. Per germline, CDR1 SEHNR and CDR2 FQNEAQ (reference sequence). V lost 3 bases to trimming and J lost 3 bases; unmatched junction nucleotides: 8. The CDR3 is 16 residues long. The CDR3 region is CASSFGVDRGKETQYF. The CDR3 nucleotides are TGTGCCAGCAGCTTTGGGGTGGACAGGGGAAAAGAGACCCAGTACTTC.

There are a few counts of this clone. The chain links TRBV18 to TRBJ1-2, with TRBD1 identical over 8 bases. J lost 0 bases, V lost 6 bases, and 9 bases had no gene match. The CDR3 contains 16 residues. Looked up from germline, CDR1 is KGHSH and CDR2 is LQKENI. CDR3: CASSLGQGRANYGYTF. CDR3 in DNA: TGTGCCAGCTCGCTTGGACAGGGACGGGCTAACTATGGCTACACCTTC.

The count of this clone is one. The chain employs TRBV27 and TRBJ2-7, with 8 bases that match TRBD1. This CDR3 is 14 amino acids long. V gave up 7 bases and J gave up 1 base; unmatched junction bases: 6. The germline V gene has CDR1 MNHEY and CDR2 SMNVEV (reference sequence). The CDR3 spells CASIDTGGSYEQYF. The CDR3 DNA is TGTGCCAGCATCGATACAGGGGGTTCCTACGAGCAGTACTTC.

The chain recombines TRBV7-9 with TRBJ2-2; the match to TRBD1 covers 10 bases. CDR3 length equals 15 residues. V gave up 5 bases and J gave up 4 bases; unmatched junction bases: 4. The germline gives CDR1 SEHNR, CDR2 FQNEAQ (reference sequence). The CDR3 here is CASSRDRGFTGELFF. For the CDR3, the DNA is TGTGCCAGCAGCCGGGACAGGGGATTCACCGGGGAGCTGTTTTTT.

This chain uses TRBV7-8 with TRBJ2-7; TRBD2 aligns across 8 bases. J gave up 1 base and V 0 bases, and 2 bases lay outside the gene matches. This CDR3 comprises 15 residues. CDR1 and CDR2 (germline): SGHVS, FQNEAQ. The DNA of the CDR3 is TGTGCCAGCAGCTTAGCTAGCGGGGCTTCCTACGAGCAGTACGTC. It yields the protein CASSLASGASYEQYV.

This chain connects TRBV3-1 (or the pseudogene TRBV3-2) to TRBJ1-1; 7 bases map to TRBD1. CDR1 is LGHDT and CDR2 is YNNKEL in the germline V gene (reference sequence). J was trimmed by 1 base and V by 6 bases; bases with no gene match: 5. The CDR3 is made up of 14 amino acids. The CDR3 reads CASRKGQTNTEAFF. Written as DNA, the CDR3 is TGTGCCAGCAGAAAGGGACAGACGAACACTGAAGCTTTCTTT.

The gene calls are TRBV5-1 and TRBJ2-3, with a weak D call TRBD1 (6 bases). CDR1 and CDR2 from the germline V gene are SGHRS and YFSETQ. V shed 4 bases and J shed 4 bases, with 10 bases lying between them. The CDR3 is 13 amino acids. CDR3 residues: CASSPQGPDTQYF. CDR3 sequence (DNA): TGCGCCAGCAGCCCGCAGGGGCCAGATACGCAGTATTTT.

This clone was seen just once. The chain couples TRBV19 to TRBJ1-1, with D possibly TRBD1 on 5 matching bases. The germline V gene encodes CDR1 LNHDA and CDR2 SQIVND (reference sequence). This CDR3 has 14 residues. The V end was cut by 5 bases, the J end by 1 base, with 11 bases between. The CDR3 loop is CASSPQTANTEAFF. The CDR3 DNA sequence: TGTGCCAGTAGTCCCCAGACAGCGAACACTGAAGCTTTCTTT.

This clone was seen a few times. The chain employs TRBV6-5 and TRBJ2-7; maybe TRBD2 (6 bases). This CDR3 has 13 amino acids. V was clipped by 7 bases and J by 7 bases, with 17 bases between them. Germline CDR1 MNHEY, CDR2 SVGAGI. The CDR3 sequence is CASKNYGAGEQYF. The CDR3 nucleotides are TGTGCCAGCAAGAATTATGGGGCGGGGGAGCAGTACTTC.

The V gene is TRBV3-1 (or the pseudogene TRBV3-2), the J gene TRBJ2-5; 8 bases are a match to TRBD2. Germline CDR1 is LGHDT and CDR2 is YNNKEL (reference sequence). The CDR3 sequence is 14 residues long. Unmatched junction bases numbered 5, after V lost 3 bases and J lost 5 bases. In nucleotides, the CDR3 is TGTGCCAGCAGCCATAGCGGGGAGGGGGAGACCCAGTACTTC. It specifies CASSHSGEGETQYF.

The gene calls are TRBV3-1 (or the pseudogene TRBV3-2) and TRBJ1-2, with no clear D. Trimming removed 0 bases from V and 2 bases from J, with 13 bases in between. The CDR3 sequence is 16 residues long. Germline CDR1 LGHDT, CDR2 YNNKEL (reference sequence). CDR3 sequence: CASSQEAYGRNYGYTF. The CDR3 DNA follows: TGTGCCAGCAGCCAAGAAGCCTATGGCAGGAACTATGGCTACACCTTC.

The rearrangement joins TRBV13 to TRBJ1-4; TRBD1 matches 8 bases. Trimming at V came to 5 bases and at J to 3 bases, leaving 5 bases not matched to a gene. CDR1 and CDR2 from the germline V gene are PRHDT and FYEKMQ (reference sequence). CDR3 length: 15 amino acids. The CDR3 nucleotides read TGTGCCAGCAGCCCCCCAGGGGGCCCTAATGAAAAACTGTTTTTT. It codes for CASSPPGGPNEKLFF.

This clone was seen only a few times. The chain employs TRBV2 and TRBJ2-5, with TRBD2 matching 8 bases. Per the germline V gene, CDR1 is SNHLY and CDR2 is FYNNEI. The length of the CDR3 is 14 residues. V dropped 6 bases and J dropped 5; count of bases not matched to a gene: 8. The CDR3 DNA reads TGTGCCAGCAGGCAGGGGACTAGTCTGGAGACCCAGTACTTC. Its protein product is CASRQGTSLETQYF.